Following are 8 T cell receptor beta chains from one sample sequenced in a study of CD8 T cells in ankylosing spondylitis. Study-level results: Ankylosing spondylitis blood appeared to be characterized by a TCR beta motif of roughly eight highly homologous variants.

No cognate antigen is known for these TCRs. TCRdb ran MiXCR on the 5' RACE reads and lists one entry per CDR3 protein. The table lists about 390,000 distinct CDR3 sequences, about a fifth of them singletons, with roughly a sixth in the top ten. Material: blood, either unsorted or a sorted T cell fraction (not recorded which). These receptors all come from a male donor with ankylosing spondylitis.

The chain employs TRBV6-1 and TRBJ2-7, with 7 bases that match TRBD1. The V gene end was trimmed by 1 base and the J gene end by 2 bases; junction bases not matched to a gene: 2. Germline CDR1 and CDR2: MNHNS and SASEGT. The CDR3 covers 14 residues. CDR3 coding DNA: TGTGCCAGCAGTGAAGGGACAGGAGCCTACGAGCAGTACTTC. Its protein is CASSEGTGAYEQYF.

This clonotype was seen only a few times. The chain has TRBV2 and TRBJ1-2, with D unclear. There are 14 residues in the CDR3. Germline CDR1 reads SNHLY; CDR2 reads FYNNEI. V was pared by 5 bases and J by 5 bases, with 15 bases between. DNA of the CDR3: TGTGCCAGCAGTCGGACGGGAAATGGGTATGGCTACACCTTC. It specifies CASSRTGNGYGYTF.

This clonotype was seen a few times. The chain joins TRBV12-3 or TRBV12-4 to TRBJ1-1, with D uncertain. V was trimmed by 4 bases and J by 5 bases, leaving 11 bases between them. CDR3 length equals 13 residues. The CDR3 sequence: CASSSGERTEAFF. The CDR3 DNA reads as TGTGCCAGCAGTTCGGGAGAGAGGACTGAAGCTTTCTTT.

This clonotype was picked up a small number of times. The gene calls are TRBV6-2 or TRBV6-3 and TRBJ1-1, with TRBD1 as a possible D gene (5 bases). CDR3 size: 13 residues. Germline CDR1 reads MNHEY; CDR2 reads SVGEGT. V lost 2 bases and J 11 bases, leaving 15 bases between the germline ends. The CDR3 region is CASSYTSWGEAFF. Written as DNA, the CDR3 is TGTGCCAGCAGTTACACCTCCTGGGGGGAGGCTTTCTTT.

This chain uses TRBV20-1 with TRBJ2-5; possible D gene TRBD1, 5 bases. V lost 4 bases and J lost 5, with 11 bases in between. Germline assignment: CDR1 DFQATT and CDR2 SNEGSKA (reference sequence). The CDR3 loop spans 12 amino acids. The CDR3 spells CSAKGSLETQYF. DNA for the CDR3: TGCAGTGCTAAGGGGTCCCTTGAGACCCAGTACTTC.

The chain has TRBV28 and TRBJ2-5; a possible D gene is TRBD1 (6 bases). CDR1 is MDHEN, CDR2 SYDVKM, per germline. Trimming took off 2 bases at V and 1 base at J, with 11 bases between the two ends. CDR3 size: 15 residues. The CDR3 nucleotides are TGTGCCAGCAGTTTAGTAGGGGGTGTCCAAGAGACCCAGTACTTC. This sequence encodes CASSLVGGVQETQYF.

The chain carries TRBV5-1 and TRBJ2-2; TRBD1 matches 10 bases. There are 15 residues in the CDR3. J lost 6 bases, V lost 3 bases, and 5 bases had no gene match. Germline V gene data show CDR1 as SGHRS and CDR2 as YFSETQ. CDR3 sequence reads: CASSWGQGISGELFF. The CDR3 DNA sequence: TGCGCCAGCAGCTGGGGACAGGGGATATCCGGGGAGCTGTTTTTT.

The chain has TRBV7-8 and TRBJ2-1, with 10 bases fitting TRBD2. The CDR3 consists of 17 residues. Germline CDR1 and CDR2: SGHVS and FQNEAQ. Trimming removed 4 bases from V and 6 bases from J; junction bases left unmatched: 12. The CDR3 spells CASSSLAWSGRGNEQFF. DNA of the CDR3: TGTGCCAGCAGCTCTCTCGCTTGGAGCGGGAGGGGCAATGAGCAGTTCTTC.